This entry lists 25 T cell receptor beta chains sequenced from one sample in a study of cytotoxic CD8 clonotypes in ibrutinib-treated CLL. Data came from immunoSEQ multiplex PCR; TCRdb stores just in-frame clones and leaves some out. The sample has just over 200,000 clones; 79% are singletons. The sequenced sample was PBMCs, obtained after 12 months of ibrutinib treatment. These receptors were taken from a human donor with chronic lymphocytic leukemia.

Here the CDR3 reads CASARREGDTQYF. The CDR3 DNA is TGTGCCAGCGCCCGCCGGGAGGGAGATACGCAGTATTTT. This chain joins TRBV27 and TRBJ2-3; TRBD2 matches at 8 bases. From germline, CDR1 is MNHEY and CDR2 SMNVEV (reference sequence). CDR3 length: 13 residues. J was trimmed by 5 bases and V by 8 bases; bases with no gene match: 6.

The genes are TRBV13 and TRBJ2-1; TRBD2 agrees at 14 bases. There are 18 residues in the CDR3. Germline trimming cut 5 bases from V and 4 bases from J; bases unmatched to any gene: 10. Germline-derived CDR1 and CDR2 are PRHDT and FYEKMQ (reference sequence). The CDR3 bases are TGTGCCAGCAGCCCCAATCGACTAGCGGGAGGGTTGTACAATGAGCAGTTCTTC. Translating it yields CASSPNRLAGGLYNEQFF.

The chain uses TRBV21-1 and TRBJ2-4; the listed D gene, TRBD2, was not tested against the DNA. TRBV21-1 corresponds to a pseudogene. This CDR3 has 16 amino acids. The CDR3 coding sequence is TGTGCCAGCAGACCCCTGAGTAGCGGGAGAGGAGGCATTCAGTACTTC. Protein product: CASRPLSSGRGGIQYF.

There are a few counts of this clone. The gene calls are TRBV28 and TRBJ2-7; D is perhaps TRBD1 (5 bases). The V gene's germline CDR1 is MDHEN and CDR2 SYDVKM. This CDR3 is built from 14 residues. Trimming stripped 5 bases from V and 5 bases from J, with 16 bases between. The CDR3 nucleotides read TGTGCCAGCAGTCCCCCCCTCGCAGGGCACGAGCAGTACTTC. It is translated as CASSPPLAGHEQYF.

J is TRBJ2-5 and V is TRBV5-1; TRBD2 matches 11 bases. The V gene end was trimmed by 4 bases and the J gene end by 2 bases; junction bases not matched to a gene: 10. The CDR3 has 17 residues. CDR1 SGHRS and CDR2 YFSETQ come from the germline V gene. The CDR3 nucleotides read TGCGCCAGCAGCATGAGTTCCGGGACTAGCGGACAAGAGACCCAGTACTTC. Its translation: CASSMSSGTSGQETQYF.

This chain links TRBV2 with TRBJ2-7; TRBD2 aligns across 14 bases. V shed 8 bases and J 3 bases; nucleotides not matched to a gene: 12. The CDR3 is 17 residues long. The V gene's germline CDR1 is SNHLY and CDR2 FYNNEI. CDR3 residues: CASRGGTSGRTSYEQYF. The CDR3 DNA follows: TGTGCCAGCCGGGGTGGGACTAGCGGGAGAACGAGCTACGAGCAGTACTTC.

The sample holds one count of this clone. This chain links TRBV30 with TRBJ1-4, with D unclear. This CDR3 spans 17 amino acids. Deletions cut 0 bases from V and 7 bases from J, with 21 bases between. Germline V lookup: CDR1 GTSNPN, CDR2 SVGIG (reference sequence). CDR3 nucleotide sequence: TGTGCCTGGAGTGTGGTCCTCGGGAGCTCCAAGGGTGAAAAACTGTTTTTT. Its protein is CAWSVVLGSSKGEKLFF.

V is TRBV7-8 and J is TRBJ1-1; D is undetermined. V was cut by 2 bases and J by 1 base, with 5 bases left in between. The germline gives CDR1 SGHVS, CDR2 FQNEAQ. The CDR3 is 13 amino acids. The CDR3 loop reads CASSLIQNTEAFF. As DNA, the CDR3 is TGTGCCAGCAGCTTAATCCAGAACACTGAAGCTTTCTTT.

This chain joins TRBV4-1 and TRBJ1-1; D is perhaps TRBD1 (5 bases). Germline V gives CDR1 MGHRA, CDR2 YSYEKL. V gave up 3 bases and J gave up 3 bases, with 11 bases separating them. The CDR3 runs to 14 residues. CDR3 sequence (DNA): TGCGCCAGCAGCCACTCCCCAGGGCACACTGAAGCTTTCTTT. It encodes CASSHSPGHTEAFF.

The V call is TRBV7-9, the J call TRBJ2-7, with D uncertain. Germline V gene sequence: CDR1 SEHNR, CDR2 FQNEAQ (reference sequence). This CDR3 contains 14 residues. Between the trimmed V and J ends, which lost 4 bases and 0 bases, there was a span of 10 bases. The CDR3 protein is CASSSPRVSYEQYF. The DNA of the CDR3 is TGTGCCAGCAGCTCCCCAAGGGTCTCCTACGAGCAGTACTTC.

The chain uses TRBV28 and TRBJ2-7; 9 nucleotides align to TRBD2. The CDR3 contains 17 residues. CDR1 is MDHEN and CDR2 is SYDVKM in the germline V gene. The ends lost 10 bases at V and 6 bases at J; junction bases unmatched: 22. The CDR3 DNA reads as TGTGCCACCCTGACGACGAGCCTGACTAGCGGTGGAGGCGAGCAGTACTTC. It translates to CATLTTSLTSGGGEQYF.

This clone was seen a single time. V gene TRBV4-2 combines with J gene TRBJ2-7; D might be TRBD1 (5 bases). The CDR3 totals 16 residues. Germline V gene lookup returns CDR1 LGHNA and CDR2 YNFKEQ. V lost 5 bases, J lost 0 bases, and 17 bases lay in between. CDR3 in DNA: TGTGCCAGCAGCTTGGAAGGGGCCGGTAGCTCCTACGAGCAGTACTTC. This encodes CASSLEGAGSSYEQYF.

The rearrangement joins TRBV7-2 to TRBJ2-1; 8 positions agree with TRBD2. Trimming cost V 2 bases and J 9 bases; bases outside gene matches: 9. From germline, CDR1 is SGHTA and CDR2 FQGNSA. The CDR3 totals 15 residues. CDR3 loop: CASSLKLAVPGEQFF. DNA of the CDR3: TGTGCCAGCAGCTTAAAACTAGCGGTTCCCGGTGAGCAGTTCTTC.

This clone has at least ten counts. V is TRBV19 and J is TRBJ1-2, with unresolved D. The ends were cut back, 7 bases at V and 8 bases at J, with 11 bases in the middle. The CDR3 contains 11 residues. In germline, CDR1 is LNHDA, CDR2 SQIVND (reference sequence). The CDR3 spells CASMYSGGYTF. In DNA form, the CDR3 reads TGTGCCAGTATGTATTCGGGAGGCTACACCTTC.

The rearrangement links TRBV7-9 to TRBJ2-1, with TRBD2 matching 9 bases. CDR3 size: 13 residues. The germline gives CDR1 SEHNR, CDR2 FQNEAQ (reference sequence). CDR3 region: CANSAGGDNEQFF. The CDR3, as DNA: TGTGCTAACTCAGCGGGAGGTGACAATGAGCAGTTCTTC.

The CDR3 is CASSQTAGQVNEKLFF. The CDR3 nucleotides are TGTGCCAGCAGCCAGACAGCGGGACAAGTTAATGAAAAACTGTTTTTT. This rearrangement joins TRBV9 to TRBJ1-4; D might be TRBD1 (6 bases). CDR1 SGDLS and CDR2 YYNGEE come from the germline V gene. The CDR3 consists of 16 residues. Trimming took 4 bases from V and 4 from J, leaving 17 bases between them.

The chain employs TRBV28 and TRBJ2-7, with TRBD2 identical over 7 bases. Looked up from germline, CDR1 is MDHEN and CDR2 is SYDVKM. The length of the CDR3 is 18 residues. With V trimmed by 1 base and J by 5 bases, 17 bases remained unmatched. The CDR3 sequence: CASSLSPGWWASGDEQYF. For the CDR3, the DNA is TGTGCCAGCAGTTTATCGCCGGGGTGGTGGGCGAGCGGGGACGAGCAGTACTTC.

This chain uses TRBV14 with TRBJ2-7, with 9 bases lining up with TRBD1. The CDR3 is 16 residues long. J lost 4 bases, V lost 1 base, and 8 bases had no gene match. Germline V gene data show CDR1 as SGHDN and CDR2 as FVKESK. This CDR3 is CASSQGRGQGPYEQYF. The CDR3 DNA follows: TGTGCCAGCAGCCAAGGGAGGGGACAGGGACCTTACGAGCAGTACTTC. Combining the CDR3 with reference TRBV14 and TRBJ2-7 gives the whole variable domain EAGVTQFPSHSVIEKGQTVTLRCDPISGHDNLYWYRRVMGKEIKFLLHFVKESKQDESGMPNNRFLAERTGGTYSTLKVQPAELEDSGVYFCASSQGRGQGPYEQYFGPGTRLTVT.

The chain links TRBV2 to TRBJ1-3; D is possibly TRBD1 (5 bases). Per germline, CDR1 SNHLY and CDR2 FYNNEI. This CDR3 contains 16 residues. V lost 4 bases to trimming and J lost 0 bases, with 13 bases between them. The CDR3 sequence is CASSAQGDSSGNTIYF. The CDR3 DNA sequence: TGTGCCAGCAGTGCCCAGGGCGACTCCTCTGGAAACACCATATATTTT. Complete variable domain (other parts from reference TRBV2 and TRBJ1-3): EPEVTQTPSHQVTQMGQEVILRCVPISNHLYFYWYRQILGQKVEFLVSFYNNEISEKSEIFDDQFSVERPDGSNFTLKIRSTKLEDSAMYFCASSAQGDSSGNTIYFGEGSWLTVV.

Written as DNA, the CDR3 is TGCGCCAGCAGCCAAGATGTACAGGTGATTACTAACTATGGCTACACCTTC. This sequence encodes CASSQDVQVITNYGYTF. The chain combines TRBV4-1 with TRBJ1-2, with D perhaps matching TRBD1 (5 bases). Germline CDR1 and CDR2: MGHRA and YSYEKL. This CDR3 has 17 amino acids. Trimming stripped 0 bases from V and 0 bases from J, with 14 bases between.

V is TRBV4-1 and J is TRBJ2-7, with TRBD1 identical over 8 bases. CDR3 length: 18 amino acids. V was pared by 6 bases and J by 0 bases, with 16 bases of the junction left unmatched. Germline V gene lookup returns CDR1 MGHRA and CDR2 YSYEKL. CDR3 region: CASSPRTGTGVSSYEQYF. CDR3 nucleotide sequence: TGCGCCAGCAGTCCGAGGACAGGGACCGGAGTTAGCTCCTACGAGCAGTACTTC.

This chain joins TRBV11-2 and TRBJ2-7, with D possibly matching TRBD1 (5 bases). Trimming left V 0 bases short and J 9 bases short, with 9 bases between. Germline CDR1 is SGHAT and CDR2 is FQNNGV. The CDR3 length is 12 residues. CDR3 sequence (DNA): TGTGCCAGCAGCTTAGATATAGGGGCGCAGTACTTC. Translated: CASSLDIGAQYF.

This clone was detected a few times. The rearrangement links TRBV7-8 to TRBJ2-7; no clear D gene. CDR1 is SGHVS and CDR2 is FQNEAQ in the germline V gene. V dropped 1 base and J dropped 2 bases, with 3 bases sitting between them. The CDR3 has 12 amino acids. Here the CDR3 reads CASSLVAYEQYF. The CDR3, as DNA: TGTGCCAGCAGCTTAGTGGCCTACGAGCAGTACTTC.

The V and J genes are TRBV28 and TRBJ2-7; TRBD2 might be the D (6 bases). The germline V gene has CDR1 MDHEN and CDR2 SYDVKM. The CDR3 covers 15 residues. The V end lost 3 bases, the J end lost 0 bases, and 12 bases lay between the germline ends. Here the CDR3 reads CASSFGGTDSYEQYF. The CDR3 nucleotides are TGTGCCAGCAGTTTTGGAGGGACTGACTCCTACGAGCAGTACTTC.

The V gene is TRBV4-1, the J gene TRBJ1-2; 8 bases match TRBD1. Germline values: CDR1 MGHRA, CDR2 YSYEKL. With V trimmed by 0 bases and J by 7 bases, 7 bases remained unmatched. There are 15 residues in the CDR3. As DNA, the CDR3 is TGCGCCAGCAGCCAAGATGTCCAGGGGGCTCTTGGCTACACCTTC. Translated: CASSQDVQGALGYTF.